The 19 T cell receptor beta chains in this list originate from one sample, sequenced in a study of T cells in Graves' hyperthyroidism and ophthalmopathy. Using RNA transcripts as the source, TCR beta CDR3 regions were amplified. First-round RT-PCR of the TCR CDR3 relied on the HTBI primer set. A single record per CDR3 protein comes from TCRdb applying MiXCR to the multiplex PCR reads. The table has over 250,000 distinct CDR3 sequences, over 15% seen once. Sequenced input: blood. Receptor source: a woman in her sixties or seventies with Graves' ophthalmopathy.

This clonotype was counted ten times or more. The chain has TRBV28 and TRBJ2-5; possible D gene TRBD1, 5 bases. Germline loops: CDR1 MDHEN, CDR2 SYDVKM. CDR3 length: 13 residues. V gave up 6 bases and J gave up 3 bases, with 11 bases separating them. The CDR3: CASSHDSKETQYF. The CDR3 DNA reads TGTGCCAGCAGCCACGACAGCAAAGAGACCCAGTACTTC.

There are many counts of this clonotype. The chain is built from TRBV7-6 and TRBJ2-7, with TRBD1 as a possible D gene (5 bases). The germline V gene has CDR1 SGHVS and CDR2 FNYEAQ. The CDR3 runs 16 residues. The ends were cut back, 5 bases at V and 0 bases at J, with 17 bases in the middle. The CDR3 loop is CASSPQDKVHSYEQYF. Here the CDR3 DNA reads TGTGCCAGCAGCCCGCAGGACAAGGTCCACTCCTACGAGCAGTACTTC.

This clonotype appeared many times. V gene TRBV2 combines with J gene TRBJ2-1; tentatively, D is TRBD2 (6 bases). The length of the CDR3 is 15 residues. V was clipped by 3 bases and J by 2 bases, with 11 bases between them. CDR1 is SNHLY, CDR2 FYNNEI, per germline. The CDR3 DNA is TGTGCCAGCAGTGAGATAGGAGGGACCTACAATGAGCAGTTCTTC. Encoded protein: CASSEIGGTYNEQFF.

The V and J genes are TRBV20-1 and TRBJ2-3; D is possibly TRBD2 (7 bases). Germline CDR1 reads DFQATT; CDR2 reads SNEGSKA (reference sequence). V was clipped by 3 bases and J by 3 bases, with 16 bases between them. The CDR3 extends over 15 amino acids. The CDR3 sequence is CSASGGGGATDTQYF. In nucleotides, the CDR3 is TGCAGTGCTAGTGGGGGAGGGGGGGCTACAGATACGCAGTATTTT.

This clonotype has just a few counts. J is TRBJ2-1 and V is TRBV7-6, with a possible D match to TRBD1 (6 bases). V gave up 6 bases and J gave up 0 bases, with 9 bases separating them. The CDR3 loop spans 14 amino acids. Looked up from germline, CDR1 is SGHVS and CDR2 is FNYEAQ. The CDR3 reads CASSTGNSYNEQFF. CDR3 bases: TGTGCCAGCAGTACAGGGAACTCCTACAATGAGCAGTTCTTC.

In regard to this clonotype: A read error is possible here, since a much larger clone lies one base away. The rearrangement uses TRBV7-2 and TRBJ2-1; TRBD2 might be the D (6 bases). The end of the DNA is better explained by TRBJ2-7, so the J call may be wrong. CDR3 size: 17 residues. CDR1 and CDR2 (germline): SGHTA, FQGNSA. The CDR3 region is CASSLSSVPPLYNEQYF. CDR3 bases: TGTGCCAGCAGCTTGTCTAGCGTTCCACCTCTTTACAATGAGCAGTACTTC.

The J gene is TRBJ2-1, the V gene TRBV2; D is tentatively TRBD1 or TRBD2 (5 bases each). This CDR3 region has 16 residues. Per germline, CDR1 SNHLY and CDR2 FYNNEI. Trimming removed 6 bases from V and 1 base from J, with 16 bases in between. Written as DNA, the CDR3 is TGTGCCAGCAGGACGTGGGGACGCAGGTCCTACAATGAGCAGTTCTTC. The encoded protein is CASRTWGRRSYNEQFF. The whole variable domain, filled in from reference TRBV2 and TRBJ2-1, reads EPEVTQTPSHQVTQMGQEVILRCVPISNHLYFYWYRQILGQKVEFLVSFYNNEISEKSEIFDDQFSVERPDGSNFTLKIRSTKLEDSAMYFCASRTWGRRSYNEQFFGPGTRLTVL.

There are many counts of this clonotype. This chain connects TRBV7-2 to TRBJ2-7; D not resolved. Germline-derived CDR1 and CDR2 are SGHTA and FQGNSA. The CDR3 length is 14 residues. V was trimmed by 1 base and J by 3 bases, leaving 10 bases between them. The CDR3 here is CASSLDGQNYEQYF. DNA for the CDR3: TGTGCCAGCAGCTTAGATGGGCAGAACTACGAGCAGTACTTC.

The rearrangement uses TRBV7-2 and TRBJ2-7; D possibly corresponds to TRBD1 (5 bases). The CDR3 has 12 amino acids. The V end lost 8 bases, the J end lost 7 bases, and 15 bases lay between the germline ends. Germline V gene sequence: CDR1 SGHTA, CDR2 FQGNSA. CDR3 protein: CASGTGVWEQYF. The CDR3 DNA sequence: TGTGCCAGCGGAACAGGCGTTTGGGAGCAGTACTTC.

The sample holds one count of this clonotype. The chain uses TRBV19 and TRBJ2-7; D is unresolved. The CDR3 runs to 13 residues. The V gene's germline CDR1 is LNHDA and CDR2 SQIVND (reference sequence). V lost 5 bases, J lost 3 bases, and 11 bases lay in between. Written as DNA, the CDR3 is TGTGCCAGTAGTCTGGCGCCCTTCTACGAGCAGTACTTC. Translation: CASSLAPFYEQYF.

This clonotype occurred many times. The chain employs TRBV11-2 and TRBJ1-3; weak D call: TRBD1 (5 bases). The ends were cut back, 3 bases at V and 2 bases at J, with 14 bases in the middle. The V gene's germline CDR1 is SGHAT and CDR2 FQNNGV. CDR3 length equals 16 residues. CDR3 region: CASSFFGGAAGNTIYF. The CDR3 DNA follows: TGTGCCAGCAGCTTTTTTGGGGGAGCGGCTGGAAACACCATATATTTT.

This clonotype was found many times. This chain links TRBV6-2 or TRBV6-3 with TRBJ2-3, with no clear D. CDR1 is MNHEY and CDR2 is SVGEGT in the germline V gene. Trimming cost V 8 bases and J 2 bases, with 11 bases left between them. CDR3 length: 13 residues. CDR3 residues: CASWYGYTDTQYF. In DNA form, the CDR3 reads TGTGCCAGCTGGTATGGCTACACAGATACGCAGTATTTT.

This clonotype was observed many times. V is TRBV2 and J is TRBJ1-1; D unclear. CDR1 SNHLY and CDR2 FYNNEI come from the germline V gene. Trimming pared 5 bases from V and 0 bases from J, leaving 10 bases between. The CDR3 runs to 14 residues. In DNA form, the CDR3 reads TGTGCCAGCAGTATCAACTCGGTGAACACTGAAGCTTTCTTT. It encodes CASSINSVNTEAFF.

This clonotype has ten or more counts. This chain connects TRBV29-1 to TRBJ1-1; unclear D gene. CDR3 length equals 10 residues. Germline CDR1 reads SQVTM; CDR2 reads ANQGSEA. V dropped 4 bases and J dropped 10 bases, with 10 bases sitting between them. The CDR3 here is CSVVLKGAFF. The CDR3 DNA reads TGCAGCGTTGTCCTTAAGGGAGCTTTCTTT.

This clonotype has a handful of counts. The V and J genes are TRBV6-2 or TRBV6-3 and TRBJ1-6; no firm D call. Germline V gene lookup returns CDR1 MNHEY and CDR2 SVGEGT. The CDR3 runs 14 residues. Trimming shortened V by 6 bases and J by 3 bases, and 9 bases separated the two germline ends. The CDR3 region has the DNA TGTGCCAGCAGCTTACCGAACTATAATTCACCCCTCCACTTT. This translates into CASSLPNYNSPLHF.

This clonotype occurred many times. CDR3 in DNA: TGTGCCAGCAGCTCTGGGTGGAATTCTAGCACAGATACGCAGTATTTT. It specifies CASSSGWNSSTDTQYF. The chain recombines TRBV7-2 with TRBJ2-3; no clear D gene. This CDR3 region has 16 residues. CDR1 is SGHTA, CDR2 FQGNSA, per germline. V was pared by 4 bases and J by 0 bases, with 14 bases between.

This clonotype was found many times. The chain couples TRBV6-1 to TRBJ2-5; D may be TRBD1 or TRBD2 (6 bases each). The CDR3 consists of 15 residues. Between the trimmed V and J ends, which lost 0 bases and 7 bases, there was a span of 15 bases. In germline, CDR1 is MNHNS, CDR2 SASEGT. The chain's CDR3 is CASSEALRGHPTQYF. The CDR3 DNA reads TGTGCCAGCAGTGAAGCGCTTCGGGGGCATCCGACCCAGTACTTC.

This clonotype appeared many times. V is TRBV20-1 and J is TRBJ1-4; 7 nucleotides agree with TRBD1. V gave up 0 bases and J gave up 6 bases; unmatched junction bases: 4. Per the germline V gene, CDR1 is DFQATT and CDR2 is SNEGSKA (reference sequence). CDR3 length equals 14 residues. The CDR3 nucleotides are TGCAGTGCTAGAGACCGGACAGGTTATGAAAAACTGTTTTTT. The encoded protein is CSARDRTGYEKLFF.

The chain is built from TRBV28 and TRBJ2-1; D uncertain. V was cut by 3 bases and J by 2 bases, with 14 bases left in between. The CDR3 has 16 residues. Looked up from germline, CDR1 is MDHEN and CDR2 is SYDVKM. The CDR3 sequence: CASSFDDERTYNEQFF. CDR3 nucleotide sequence: TGTGCCAGCAGTTTTGACGACGAGAGGACCTACAATGAGCAGTTCTTC.